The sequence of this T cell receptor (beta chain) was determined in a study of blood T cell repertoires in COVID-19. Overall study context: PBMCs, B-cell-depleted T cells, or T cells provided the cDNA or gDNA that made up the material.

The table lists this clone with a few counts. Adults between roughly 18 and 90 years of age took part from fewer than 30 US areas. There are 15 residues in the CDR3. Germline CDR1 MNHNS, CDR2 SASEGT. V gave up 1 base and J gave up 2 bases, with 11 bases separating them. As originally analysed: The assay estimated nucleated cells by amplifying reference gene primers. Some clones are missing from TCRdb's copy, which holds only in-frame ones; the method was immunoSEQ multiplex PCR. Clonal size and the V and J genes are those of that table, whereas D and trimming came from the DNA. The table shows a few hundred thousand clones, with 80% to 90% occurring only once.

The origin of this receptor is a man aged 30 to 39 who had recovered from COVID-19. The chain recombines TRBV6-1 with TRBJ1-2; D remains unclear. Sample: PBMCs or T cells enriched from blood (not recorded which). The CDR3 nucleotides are TGTGCCAGCAGTGAAGGGCAGACTGAAAACTATGGCTACACCTTC. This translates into CASSEGQTENYGYTF.